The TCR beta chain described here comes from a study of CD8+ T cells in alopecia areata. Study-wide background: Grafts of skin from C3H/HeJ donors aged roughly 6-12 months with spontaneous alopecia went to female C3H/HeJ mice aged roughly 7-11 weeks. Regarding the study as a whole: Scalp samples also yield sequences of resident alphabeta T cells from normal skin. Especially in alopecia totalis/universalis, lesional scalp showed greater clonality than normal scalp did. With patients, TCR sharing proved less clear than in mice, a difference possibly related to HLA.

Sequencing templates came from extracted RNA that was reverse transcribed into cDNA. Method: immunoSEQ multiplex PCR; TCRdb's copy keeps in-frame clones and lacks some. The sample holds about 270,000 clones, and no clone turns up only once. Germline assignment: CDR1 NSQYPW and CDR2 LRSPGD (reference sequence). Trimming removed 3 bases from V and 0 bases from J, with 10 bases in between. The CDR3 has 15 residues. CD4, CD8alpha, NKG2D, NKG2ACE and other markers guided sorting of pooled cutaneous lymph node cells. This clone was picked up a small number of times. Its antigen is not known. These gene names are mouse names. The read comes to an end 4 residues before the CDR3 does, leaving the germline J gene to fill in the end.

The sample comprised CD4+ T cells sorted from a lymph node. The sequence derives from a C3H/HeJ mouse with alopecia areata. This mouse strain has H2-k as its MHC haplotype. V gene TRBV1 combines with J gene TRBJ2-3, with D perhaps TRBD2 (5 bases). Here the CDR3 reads CTCSASWVSAETLYF. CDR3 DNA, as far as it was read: TGCACCTGCAGTGCGAGCTGGGTTAGTGCAGAA. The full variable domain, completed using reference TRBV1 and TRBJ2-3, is VTLLEQNPRWRLVPRGQAVNLRCILKNSQYPWMSWYQQDLQKQLQWLFTLRSPGDKEVKSLPGADYLATRVTDTELRLQVANMSQGRTLYCTCSASWVSAETLYFGSGTRLTVL.